The 30 T cell receptor beta chains presented below share a single source sample, sequenced in a study of blood T cell repertoires in COVID-19. Repertoires were generated with immunoSEQ multiplex PCR, while TCRdb's copy carries only in-frame clones and drops some. The table has 130,000 to 150,000 clones, around 76% seen once. Material: peripheral blood. The source is a man older than 75 with acute or convalescent COVID-19.

The chain links TRBV19 to TRBJ1-5, with unresolved D. Germline CDR1 is LNHDA and CDR2 is SQIVND (reference sequence). CDR3 size: 18 residues. V was shortened by 2 bases and J by 0 bases, with 17 bases between the two germline ends. CDR3 in amino acids: CASSISSGSIYSNQPQHF. CDR3 in DNA: TGTGCCAGTAGTATATCCTCCGGGAGTATATATAGCAATCAGCCCCAGCATTTT.

The V gene is TRBV27, the J gene TRBJ2-4, with TRBD2 identical over 15 bases. Germline V CDR1 and CDR2: MNHEY, SMNVEV (reference sequence). V trimming: 3 bases; J trimming: 0 bases; junction bases outside the gene matches: 3. This CDR3 has 18 residues. The CDR3 bases are TGTGCCAGCAGTTTCGGACTAGCGGGGGGGCTAGCCAAAAACATTCAGTACTTC. This codes for CASSFGLAGGLAKNIQYF.

The chain joins TRBV24-1 to TRBJ1-2; TRBD1 matches 7 bases. The CDR3 consists of 14 residues. With 4 bases clipped from V and 4 bases from J, the junction kept 5 bases outside the gene matches. Germline CDR1 and CDR2: KGHDR and SFDVKD. CDR3 sequence reads: CATSDRDRAYGYTF. The CDR3 nucleotides are TGTGCCACCAGTGACCGCGACAGGGCCTATGGCTACACCTTC.

Only one count was recorded for this clone. The chain has TRBV5-1 and TRBJ2-7; TRBD1 is a possible D gene (6 bases). Germline lookup yields CDR1 SGHRS and CDR2 YFSETQ. CDR3 length equals 13 residues. V dropped 0 bases and J dropped 8 bases, with 12 bases sitting between them. The CDR3 nucleotides read TGCGCCAGCAGCTTGGAGGGGACAAGGAAGCAGTACTTC. Translated: CASSLEGTRKQYF. Supplemented by reference TRBV5-1 and TRBJ2-7, the full variable domain reads KAGVTQTPRYLIKTRGQQVTLSCSPISGHRSVSWYQQTPGQGLQFLFEYFSETQRNKGNFPGRFSGRQFSNSRSEMNVSTLELGDSALYLCASSLEGTRKQYFGPGTRLTVT.

In this sample, this clone turned up a few times. The chain employs TRBV4-1 and TRBJ1-5; the D gene is possibly TRBD1 (6 bases). Per the germline V gene, CDR1 is MGHRA and CDR2 is YSYEKL. Trimming pared 0 bases from V and 7 bases from J, leaving 16 bases between. The CDR3 runs 16 residues. The CDR3 region is CASSQDSGTGRQPQHF. In DNA form, the CDR3 reads TGCGCCAGCAGCCAAGATTCTGGCACAGGGAGACAGCCCCAGCATTTT.

This chain connects TRBV7-3 to TRBJ2-3; 9 positions agree with TRBD2. The germline gives CDR1 SGHTA, CDR2 FQGTGA. Germline trimming cut 3 bases from V and 4 bases from J; bases unmatched to any gene: 2. The CDR3 is 14 amino acids. The CDR3 sequence is CASSFGGGADTQYF. In nucleotides, the CDR3 is TGTGCCAGCAGCTTCGGCGGGGGGGCAGATACGCAGTATTTT.

The chain joins TRBV27 to TRBJ1-4; weak D call: TRBD1 (5 bases). The V end was cut by 3 bases, the J end by 5 bases, with 22 bases between. The CDR3 runs to 18 residues. Germline V lookup: CDR1 MNHEY, CDR2 SMNVEV (reference sequence). The DNA for the CDR3 is TGTGCCAGCAGTTTCCGGAGGGGTGGAAGTTCGGTAAATGAAAAACTGTTTTTT. This encodes CASSFRRGGSSVNEKLFF.

This clone was seen only once. The J gene is TRBJ1-1, the V gene TRBV5-4; 8 nucleotides match TRBD1. Germline V lookup: CDR1 SGHNT, CDR2 YYREEE (reference sequence). This CDR3 is built from 16 residues. The trim removed 5 bases at V and 1 base at J, leaving 10 bases unmatched. CDR3 nucleotides: TGTGCCAGCAGGTCAGGGGGCCCTATTCAGAACACTGAAGCTTTCTTT. It specifies CASRSGGPIQNTEAFF.

The chain joins TRBV2 to TRBJ2-7; D perhaps matches TRBD2 (5 bases). This CDR3 region has 15 residues. V dropped 2 bases and J dropped 2 bases, with 13 bases sitting between them. Per the germline V gene, CDR1 is SNHLY and CDR2 is FYNNEI. The CDR3, as DNA: TGTGCCAGCAGTGAACGACGGGGAGAAGCCTACGAGCAGTACTTC. The encoded protein is CASSERRGEAYEQYF.

The chain uses TRBV11-2 and TRBJ2-3; TRBD2 aligns across 8 bases. Germline-derived CDR1 and CDR2 are SGHAT and FQNNGV. Germline trimming cut 5 bases from V and 0 bases from J; bases unmatched to any gene: 7. The CDR3 is 16 amino acids. Here the CDR3 reads CASSRRGGLSTDTQYF. The CDR3 DNA sequence: TGTGCCAGCAGCCGCCGGGGGGGCCTCAGCACAGATACGCAGTATTTT.

V gene TRBV19 combines with J gene TRBJ2-1, with a tentative D call TRBD1 (5 bases). The CDR3 covers 14 residues. V was pared by 7 bases and J by 5 bases, with 15 bases between. The germline V gene encodes CDR1 LNHDA and CDR2 SQIVND (reference sequence). CDR3 sequence: CASTSPRDNNEQFF. The CDR3 DNA sequence: TGTGCCAGTACCTCCCCCAGGGATAACAATGAGCAGTTCTTC.

The V call is TRBV11-2, the J call TRBJ2-5; 7 positions match TRBD2. V gave up 4 bases and J gave up 4 bases; unmatched junction bases: 9. The CDR3 totals 15 residues. Germline V lookup: CDR1 SGHAT, CDR2 FQNNGV. CDR3 protein: CASSWGGGLRETQYF. As DNA, the CDR3 is TGTGCCAGCAGCTGGGGGGGAGGTCTCCGAGAGACCCAGTACTTC.

The CDR3, as DNA: TGTGCCAGCAGAGGGGGCTCCTACAATGAGCAGTTCTTC. It is translated as CASRGGSYNEQFF. The chain links TRBV7-9 to TRBJ2-1; possible D gene TRBD1, 6 bases. The CDR3 consists of 13 residues. Trimming pared 6 bases from V and 0 bases from J, leaving 6 bases between. Germline lookup yields CDR1 SEHNR and CDR2 FQNEAQ (reference sequence).

The chain has TRBV11-2 and TRBJ2-6; D is ambiguous. The V gene's germline CDR1 is SGHAT and CDR2 FQNNGV. Trimming stripped 3 bases from V and 0 bases from J, with 6 bases between. The CDR3 extends over 15 amino acids. CDR3 residues: CASSLGSSGANVLTF. The CDR3 DNA sequence: TGTGCCAGCAGCTTGGGCAGCTCTGGGGCCAACGTCCTGACTTTC.

This chain connects TRBV2 to TRBJ2-3, with D possibly matching TRBD1 (6 bases). Per germline, CDR1 SNHLY and CDR2 FYNNEI. Deletions cut 5 bases from V and 2 bases from J, with 11 bases between. This CDR3 comprises 14 residues. The CDR3 region has the DNA TGTGCCAGCAGTACTCAGGGGTACACAGATACGCAGTATTTT. This codes for CASSTQGYTDTQYF.

The sample holds a few counts of this clone. The V call is TRBV20-1, the J call TRBJ1-2; 8 bases match TRBD1. V gave up 5 bases and J gave up 0 bases; unmatched junction bases: 11. CDR3 size: 16 residues. In germline, CDR1 is DFQATT, CDR2 SNEGSKA (reference sequence). The CDR3: CSARGTGDLTNYGYTF. The CDR3 region has the DNA TGCAGTGCTCGTGGGACAGGAGACTTAACTAACTATGGCTACACCTTC.

The V call is TRBV15, the J call TRBJ2-3; no definite D call. The germline V and J ends were trimmed by 0 bases and 0 bases, with 7 bases remaining between them. Per germline, CDR1 LNHNV and CDR2 YYDKDF (reference sequence). The CDR3 extends over 15 amino acids. CDR3 sequence: CATSRDELSTDTQYF. CDR3 nucleotide sequence: TGTGCCACCAGCAGAGACGAGCTGAGCACAGATACGCAGTATTTT. The full variable domain, rest sourced from reference TRBV15 and TRBJ2-3, is DAMVIQNPRYQVTQFGKPVTLSCSQTLNHNVMYWYQQKSSQAPKLLFHYYDKDFNNEADTPDNFQSRRPNTSFCFLDIRSPGLGDTAMYLCATSRDELSTDTQYFGPGTRLTVL.

This sequence joins TRBV3-1 (or the pseudogene TRBV3-2) and TRBJ1-4; 9 bases fit TRBD1. The trim removed 0 bases at V and 3 bases at J, leaving 8 bases unmatched. Germline V gene data show CDR1 as LGHDT and CDR2 as YNNKEL (reference sequence). This CDR3 has 18 residues. In DNA form, the CDR3 reads TGTGCCAGCAGCCAAGATCAGGACAGGGGAGGGCCTAATGAAAAACTGTTTTTT. Residues: CASSQDQDRGGPNEKLFF.

The genes are TRBV5-1 and TRBJ2-3; TRBD2 aligns across 8 bases. V trimming: 4 bases; J trimming: 2 bases; junction bases outside the gene matches: 6. The CDR3 length is 15 residues. Germline V gives CDR1 SGHRS, CDR2 YFSETQ. As DNA, the CDR3 is TGCGCCAGCAGCCCGGGAGGGGGGACCACAGATACGCAGTATTTT. Translated, it gives CASSPGGGTTDTQYF.

The chain recombines TRBV14 with TRBJ2-3; 9 bases match TRBD2. The CDR3 loop spans 17 amino acids. Germline CDR1 is SGHDN and CDR2 is FVKESK. After removal of 1 base from V and 3 bases from J, the junction contained 8 bases not matched to a gene. The CDR3 region is CASSQVLSGSSTDTQYF. CDR3 nucleotides: TGTGCCAGCAGCCAAGTTCTTAGCGGGAGCAGTACAGATACGCAGTATTTT.

The chain is built from TRBV30 and TRBJ1-1; unclear D gene. The CDR3 extends over 13 amino acids. Trimming stripped 3 bases from V and 6 bases from J, with 14 bases between. The germline V gene encodes CDR1 GTSNPN and CDR2 SVGIG (reference sequence). The CDR3 reads CAWSLTPQAEAFF. The CDR3 DNA reads TGTGCCTGGAGCTTAACCCCCCAGGCTGAAGCTTTCTTT.

In this sample, this clone turned up many times. The chain carries TRBV9 and TRBJ2-3; 8 bases are a match to TRBD2. The CDR3 runs 15 residues. The ends lost 3 bases at V and 4 bases at J; junction bases unmatched: 7. CDR1 and CDR2 from the germline V gene are SGDLS and YYNGEE. CDR3: CASSGGSGGSDTQYF. The CDR3 DNA is TGTGCCAGCAGCGGGGGAAGCGGGGGATCAGATACGCAGTATTTT.

This clone has a single count. The chain carries TRBV28 and TRBJ1-3; D is uncertain. The V end was cut by 5 bases, the J end by 7 bases, with 6 bases between. This CDR3 is 11 amino acids long. Germline assignment: CDR1 MDHEN and CDR2 SYDVKM. The CDR3 nucleotides read TGTGCCAGCAGTACAGAGAACACCATATATTTT. Translating gives CASSTENTIYF.

V is TRBV5-8 and J is TRBJ2-3, with D maybe TRBD1 (6 bases). The V end was cut by 1 base, the J end by 0 bases, with 9 bases between. Per the germline V gene, CDR1 is SGHTS and CDR2 is YDEGEE. The CDR3 length is 15 residues. This CDR3 reads CASSLLGASTDTQYF. The CDR3 DNA is TGTGCCAGCAGCTTGTTGGGGGCTAGCACAGATACGCAGTATTTT.

The chain joins TRBV2 to TRBJ2-4, with D possibly matching TRBD1 (5 bases). V lost 7 bases and J 5 bases, leaving 15 bases between the germline ends. From germline, CDR1 is SNHLY and CDR2 FYNNEI. The CDR3 has 14 amino acids. The CDR3 DNA is TGTGCCAGCACCAACCAGGCAGGGCAAAACATTCAGTACTTC. Translating it yields CASTNQAGQNIQYF.

The chain combines TRBV12-3 or TRBV12-4 with TRBJ2-2; D gene uncertain. CDR3 length: 11 amino acids. Trimming took off 7 bases at V and 6 bases at J, with 6 bases between the two ends. The CDR3 DNA reads as TGTGCCAGCATGTTCTCCGGGGAGCTGTTTTTT. Amino acid sequence: CASMFSGELFF.

This chain uses TRBV6-2 or TRBV6-3 with TRBJ2-5; TRBD1 matches 10 bases. Trimming at V came to 4 bases and at J to 4 bases, leaving 9 bases not matched to a gene. The CDR3 loop spans 16 amino acids. The germline CDR1 and CDR2 sequences are MNHEY and SVGEGT. The CDR3 DNA is TGTGCCAGCAGTTCCCCAATGACAGGGGGCGGAGAGACCCAGTACTTC. It encodes CASSSPMTGGGETQYF.

The chain joins TRBV7-2 to TRBJ1-2; no clear D. The ends were cut back, 1 base at V and 0 bases at J, with 9 bases in the middle. The length of the CDR3 is 15 residues. Germline loops: CDR1 SGHTA, CDR2 FQGNSA. In DNA, the CDR3 is TGTGCCAGCAGCTTAGGGCGGTCATCTAACTATGGCTACACCTTC. Its protein product is CASSLGRSSNYGYTF.

The V gene is TRBV13, the J gene TRBJ2-7, with 8 bases identical to TRBD2. CDR1 and CDR2 from the germline V gene are PRHDT and FYEKMQ (reference sequence). This CDR3 spans 15 amino acids. Trimming took 4 bases from V and 3 from J; bases not matched to a gene: 8. The CDR3 coding sequence is TGTGCCAGCAGCTCACCCAGCGGGGGTGTCTACGAGCAGTACTTC. This encodes CASSSPSGGVYEQYF. Supplemented by reference TRBV13 and TRBJ2-7, the full variable domain reads AAGVIQSPRHLIKEKRETATLKCYPIPRHDTVYWYQQGPGQDPQFLISFYEKMQSDKGSIPDRFSAQQFSDYHSELNMSSLELGDSALYFCASSSPSGGVYEQYFGPGTRLTVT.

The chain is built from TRBV6-2 or TRBV6-3 and TRBJ2-5; TRBD1 agrees at 7 bases. The CDR3 has 14 amino acids. The J segment lost 5 bases and the V segment lost 2 bases, leaving 5 bases of the junction unmatched. The germline V gene has CDR1 MNHEY and CDR2 SVGEGT. In nucleotides, the CDR3 is TGTGCCAGCAGTTACGGGACAGTTTTGGAGACCCAGTACTTC. Its translation: CASSYGTVLETQYF.